This note documents a single TCR beta chain sequence. This clone appeared a few times. Its antigen is not yet known. Base qualities are missing; no much larger clone stands one base away. The data were taken from a study of cytomegalovirus exposure and HLA in healthy donors (dated by TCRdb to about 2017). The study in broad terms: An earlier analysis of fewer than 750 of the donors reported about 280 Gb of sequence data and 100 million to 120 million unique TCR beta sequences obtained from some 170 million T cells. All discovery cohort repertoires had been generated on a single sequencing platform. To decide whether each TCR beta V gene segment behaved as functional or pseudogenic, an earlier analysis of some 600 of the donors relied on high-throughput TCR beta sequencing. Using immunosequencing, the study profiled T cell repertoires from around 680 subjects and related those repertoires to cytomegalovirus serostatus. To study patterns of TCR occurrence, a later analysis re-analyzed previously published TCR beta repertoires from 600 to 750 donors and added high-resolution HLA genotyping. Among the roughly 390 genotyped donors, more than 70% belonged to the genetic ancestry cluster associated with self-reported Caucasian donors. HLA typing included class I and class II loci at four-digit resolution. On average, 235,054 unique TCR beta nucleotide sequences were sequenced per donor among 300 to 500 genotyped donors of the cohort, with roughly 18% of those sequences being non-productive. The later analysis used no new phenotypic data to find candidate immune exposures, relying instead on TCR beta sequences and their occurrence across donors. Several DR-DQ haplotypes were handled as single units for association and clustering because linkage in the cohort was strong. The number of donors typed differed by locus, with roughly 620-640 for A, B, C, DRB1 and DQB1, more than 500 for DQA1, about 610 for DPA1, and around 450 for DPB1. A later genetic analysis took genome-wide SNP genotypes for about 65% of the 666 donors and used that subset as a discovery cohort. Along with the approximately 650-subject first cohort, a separate validation cohort of over a hundred different subjects was used. The study aimed to test whether cataloging public T cell receptors could reveal signatures of past pathogen exposure. Alongside the repertoire data, information on donor age, sex, ethnicity and CMV serostatus was compiled. An early release covering more than 500 HLA-typed donors comprised about 300 gigabases of sequencing data and tens of millions of unique TCR sequences. To predict cytomegalovirus infection status, the study brought together high-throughput TCR immunosequencing, statistical association of individual TCRs with disease status, and machine learning.

The cohort consisted of 670 or so healthy bone marrow donors. At the time of sampling, all cohort members were nominally healthy, though unrecorded immune exposures were likely present. The donor tested CMV seropositive and was one of the 289 seropositive cohort members. Every donor gave a peripheral blood sample, and the peripheral blood mononuclear cells from that sample were used for TCR beta sequencing. Genomic DNA was extracted from the blood cell samples with the Qiagen DNeasy Blood Extraction Kit. Library method: the immunoSEQ multiplex PCR assay. The multiplex PCR relied on a mix of 60 forward primers for TCR Vbeta segments and 13 reverse primers for TCR Jbeta segments. Amplification of the CDR3 region of rearranged TCR beta genes was performed with a multiplex PCR assay on genomic DNA. The Illumina HiSeq System was used to sequence the amplified TCR beta libraries as 87-base-pair reads. Concerning the study's data processing: A later analysis counted about 82 million unique TCR beta chains across the 500 to 850 repertoires, and about 10 million of these chains were shared by at least two donors. To remove PCR and sequencing errors, raw reads were error-corrected and collapsed into unique sequences using a nearest-neighbor algorithm that merged closely related sequences. CDR3 sequences were aligned to IMGT reference sequences to assign V, D and J gene segments. For a sequence to be retained, at least a six-nucleotide match to both a V gene segment and a J gene segment was required. Rearrangements were called productive when the CDR3 lacked stop codons and stayed in frame with V and J; all others were non-productive. CDR3 was defined by IMGT convention, running from the second conserved V-encoded cysteine to the conserved J-encoded phenylalanine. Sequences without an unambiguous match to a single V gene segment were excluded from the earlier analysis of approximately 560 of the donors. An earlier analysis of a few hundred of the donors called V segments functional above 56.7% productive rearrangements and segregating when the between-donor standard deviation exceeded 5%. A statistical classification framework was built for diagnosing cytomegalovirus status from the catalog of TCR beta chain sequences. A later analysis assigned V and J genes by comparing TCR nucleotide sequences with IMGT/GENE-DB human TR gene sequences. A later analysis assigned CDR3 sequences and most-parsimonious VDJ recombination scenarios with the TCRdist pipeline. In a later analysis, every TCR beta chain was defined by the combination of its CDR3 amino acid sequence and its V-gene family, and reads without a unique V-gene family were dropped. In a later analysis, around 650 highly shared, low-generation-probability nucleotide sequences were removed to address suspected cross-contamination and a sequencing artifact. In a later analysis, a clonal expansion index was calculated for each public chain from normalized within-repertoire ranks of inferred template counts. A later analysis computed generation probabilities with a VDJ recombination model fitted to out-of-frame rearrangements, and checked the results against IGoR. In a later analysis, TCR-TCR, TCR-HLA and TCR-CMV co-occurrence was scored with hypergeometric tests, and a repertoire-size bias correction was applied to TCR pairs. To estimate false discovery rates, a later analysis permuted the HLA or CMV assignments 20 times. In a later analysis, co-occurring TCRs were grouped with DBSCAN, and TCRdist sequence similarity was added when clustering was performed within HLA-allele-positive subsets. Repertoires with fewer than 30,000 or more than 120,000 public chains were left out of co-occurrence clustering, as were about 5 repertoires with anomalous nucleotide sharing. Drawn from immuneACCESS, this table holds only the in-frame rearrangements with V and J called that TCRdb kept. Clones are partly lost; checked studies trace under half to an unresolved V gene and leave the rest unexplained. Clonal size and the V and J genes are those of that table, whereas D and trimming came from the DNA. The sample has about 160,000 clones on record, about 82% of them singletons. The top ten constitute roughly 7.6% of the sample.

The CDR3 contains 15 residues, cysteine and phenylalanine counted. Only CDR3 DNA remains: 45 bases, in frame from the first base. V loses 0 bases, J loses 10 bases, and the germline ends lie 14 bases apart. As encoded in the germline V gene, CDR1 is SGHRS while CDR2 is YFSETQ. The paper's findings and limits, for the study overall: It was suggested by the authors that the approach could potentially be generalized to other disease states and immunological phenotypes. In an earlier analysis of some 540 of the donors, most TCR beta V segments appeared in productive rearrangements about 87% or about 30% of the time, broadly matching IMGT annotations. Some IMGT-functional V segments, including TRBV6-2 and TRBV6-3, could not be distinguished by the 87-base-pair reads and were therefore excluded. According to a later genetic analysis, donors in an Asian-associated ancestry cluster had fewer N-insertions in productive TCRs than the approximately 630-donor mean. HLA typing was unavailable for some donors at each locus, so association tests used only the typed subset. At a false discovery rate of 0.05, a later analysis linked under 20,000 TCR beta sequences to specific HLA alleles. An association between a missense DCLRE1C variant and V-gene and J-gene trimming of TCR beta chains was found in a later genetic analysis and replicated in an independent cohort. CMV serostatus was the only immune exposure information available for the cohort. A cluster of highly shared sequence variants was judged likely to be a technical artifact of the sequencing pipeline. Most CMV-associated TCR beta chains appeared to be HLA-restricted in a later analysis, and the HLA associations seemed to be driven largely by CMV exposure. Presence/absence analyses assumed roughly uniform sequencing depth across donors, an assumption that may not hold. While some public TCRs were present in many individuals, most TCR sequences turned up only very rarely across donors. The study gave a list of under 200 TCR beta chains associated with cytomegalovirus. In a later analysis, HLA-associated TCR beta chains showed more clonal expansion and lower generation probabilities than non-associated chains that were equally common. A further reported finding was that TCR beta sequences accurately predicted the HLA-A and HLA-B alleles for most subjects in the first cohort. Several of the top co-occurrence clusters appeared to be linked to parvovirus B19, influenza, CMV and Epstein-Barr virus, according to a later analysis. In both the original and validation cohorts, the classifier was reported to diagnose cytomegalovirus status with high specificity and sensitivity. A few of the identified cytomegalovirus-associated TCR beta chains were confirmed in vitro to be specific for cytomegalovirus antigens. When HLA alleles, especially DR and DQ, strongly co-occurred, TCR associations were difficult to assign to individual alleles. According to a later analysis, TCR association rates differed among HLA loci, with DRB1 alleles showing the most associated TCRs and HLA-C alleles showing the fewest. Because counts were too low, about 18 rarely observed V segments, including chromosome 9 orphons, were excluded from the earlier analysis of roughly 580 of the donors. Correlated functional status among segregating V segments might be attributable to linkage disequilibrium, but an unknown experimental factor could not be ruled out. Only TCR beta chains were sequenced in this cohort, and the absence of alpha or paired-chain data limited detectable features.

Material for sequencing was PBMCs. The sequence joins TRBV5-1 to TRBJ1-6; the D gene is perhaps TRBD1, from 5 matching bases. The clonotype originates from a woman in her twenties or thirties in good health and CMV-seropositive. Read as DNA, the sequence is TGCGCCAGCAGCTTGGTAGGCAGGGAGGGATCACCCCTCCACTTT. Its coded protein is CASSLVGREGSPLHF. The reference TRBV5-1 and TRBJ1-6 proteins fill in what lies around the CDR3, so the full variable domain reads KAGVTQTPRYLIKTRGQQVTLSCSPISGHRSVSWYQQTPGQGLQFLFEYFSETQRNKGNFPGRFSGRQFSNSRSEMNVSTLELGDSALYLCASSLVGREGSPLHFGNGTRLTVT.